This T cell receptor (beta chain) comes out of a study of T cell changes during pregnancy in multiple sclerosis. The protocol was immunoSEQ multiplex PCR, while the TCRdb copy is restricted to in-frame clones and leaves out a portion. The data contain approximately 49,000 clones, 80% to 95% of them seen just once; the ten biggest clones take up more than 0.85%. The CDR3 loop spans 13 amino acids. Germline lookup yields CDR1 MGHRA and CDR2 YSYEKL. V shed 7 bases and J shed 5 bases, with 14 bases lying between them. The chain employs TRBV4-1 and TRBJ2-5, with D perhaps matching TRBD1 (6 bases). The sequence was collected from a female donor with multiple sclerosis, enrolled in a pregnancy study. The material sequenced was peripheral blood, taken after pregnancy. CDR3 DNA: TGCGCCAGCACACAGGGAGTGGGGGAGACCCAGTACTTC. Its protein is CASTQGVGETQYF.